This TCR beta chain derives from a study of cytomegalovirus exposure and HLA in healthy donors. Across the whole study: From donors who were HLA-typed, an early data release held 75 million to 85 million unique TCRs.

The PCR made use of 60 Vbeta and 13 Jbeta primers. Data came from immunoSEQ multiplex PCR; TCRdb stores just in-frame clones and leaves some out. This sample has under 200,000 clones, with less than 90% found just once. Deletions cut 5 bases from V and 6 bases from J, with 11 bases between. Germline CDR1 SGHAT, CDR2 FQNNGV. The length of the CDR3 is 13 residues. This clone has only one observation. The source of this sequence is a boy aged 2 to 10 in good health and CMV-seronegative. The rearrangement links TRBV11-2 to TRBJ1-5; weak D call: TRBD1 (6 bases). Sequenced: PBMCs. The chain's CDR3 is CASSGTGSQPQHF. The CDR3 DNA is TGTGCCAGCAGCGGAACAGGGTCTCAGCCCCAGCATTTT.